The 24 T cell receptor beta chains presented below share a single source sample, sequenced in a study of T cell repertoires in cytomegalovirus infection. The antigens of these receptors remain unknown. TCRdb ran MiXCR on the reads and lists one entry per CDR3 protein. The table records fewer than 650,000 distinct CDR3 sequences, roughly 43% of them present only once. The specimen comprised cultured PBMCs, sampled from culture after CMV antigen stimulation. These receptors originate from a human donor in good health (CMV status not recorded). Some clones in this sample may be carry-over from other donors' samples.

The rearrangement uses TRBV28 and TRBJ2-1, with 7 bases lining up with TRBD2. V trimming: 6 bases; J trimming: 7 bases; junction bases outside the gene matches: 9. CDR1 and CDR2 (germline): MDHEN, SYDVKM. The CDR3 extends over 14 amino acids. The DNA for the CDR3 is TGTGCCAGCAGGCCTTGGCTGGGAGGGAATGAGCAGTTCTTC. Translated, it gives CASRPWLGGNEQFF.

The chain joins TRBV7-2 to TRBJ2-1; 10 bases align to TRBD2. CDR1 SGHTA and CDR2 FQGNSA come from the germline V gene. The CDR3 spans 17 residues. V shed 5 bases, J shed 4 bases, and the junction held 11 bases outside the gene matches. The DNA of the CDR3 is TGTGCCAGCAGCCCCCGAGCTCAGCGGGGGGGTTACAATGAGCAGTTCTTC. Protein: CASSPRAQRGGYNEQFF.

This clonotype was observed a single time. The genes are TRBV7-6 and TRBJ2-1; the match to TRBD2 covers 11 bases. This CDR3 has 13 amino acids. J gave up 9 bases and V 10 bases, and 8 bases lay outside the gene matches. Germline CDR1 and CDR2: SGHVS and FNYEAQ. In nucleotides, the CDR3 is TGTGCCATCCAACTAGCGGGGGCTAGTGAGCAGTTCTTC. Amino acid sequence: CAIQLAGASEQFF.

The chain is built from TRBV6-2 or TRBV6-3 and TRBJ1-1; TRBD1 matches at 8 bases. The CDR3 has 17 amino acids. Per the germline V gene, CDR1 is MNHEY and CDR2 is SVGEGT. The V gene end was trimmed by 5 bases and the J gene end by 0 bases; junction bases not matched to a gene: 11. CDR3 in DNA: TGTGCCAGCAGTGTCCGCCCAGGGGGCCTCCTGAACACTGAAGCTTTCTTT. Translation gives CASSVRPGGLLNTEAFF.

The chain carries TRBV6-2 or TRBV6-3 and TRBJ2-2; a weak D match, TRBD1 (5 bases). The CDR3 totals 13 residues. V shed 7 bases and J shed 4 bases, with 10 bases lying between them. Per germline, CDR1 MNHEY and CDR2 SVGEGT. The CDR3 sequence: CASTQGVTGELFF. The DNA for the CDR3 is TGTGCCAGCACCCAAGGGGTCACCGGGGAGCTGTTTTTT.

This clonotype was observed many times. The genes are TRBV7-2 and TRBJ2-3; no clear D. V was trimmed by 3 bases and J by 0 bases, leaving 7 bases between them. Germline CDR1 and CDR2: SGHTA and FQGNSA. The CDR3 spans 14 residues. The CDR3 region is CASSFSASTDTQYF. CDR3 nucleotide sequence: TGTGCCAGCAGCTTTTCGGCTAGCACAGATACGCAGTATTTT.

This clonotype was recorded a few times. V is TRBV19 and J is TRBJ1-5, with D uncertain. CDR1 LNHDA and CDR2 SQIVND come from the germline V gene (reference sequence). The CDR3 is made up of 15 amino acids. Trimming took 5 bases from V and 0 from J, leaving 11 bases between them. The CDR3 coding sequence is TGTGCCAGTAGTCTCCGGGGATATAGCAATCAGCCCCAGCATTTT. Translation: CASSLRGYSNQPQHF.

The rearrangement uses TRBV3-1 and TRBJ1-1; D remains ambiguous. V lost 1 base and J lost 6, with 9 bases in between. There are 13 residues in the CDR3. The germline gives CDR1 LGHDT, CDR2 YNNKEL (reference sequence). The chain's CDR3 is CASSQALGAEAFF. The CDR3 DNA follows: TGTGCCAGCAGCCAAGCTCTGGGTGCTGAAGCTTTCTTT.

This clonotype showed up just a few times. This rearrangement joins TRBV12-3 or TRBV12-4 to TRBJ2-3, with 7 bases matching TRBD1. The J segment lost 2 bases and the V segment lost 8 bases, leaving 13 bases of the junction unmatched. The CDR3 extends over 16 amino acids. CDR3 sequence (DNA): TGTGCCAGCGGTGAAGGGGACAGTTCATTCACAGATACGCAGTATTTT. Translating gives CASGEGDSSFTDTQYF.

This chain's CDR3 is CASSPGGWDTEAFF. The CDR3 coding sequence is TGTGCCAGCAGCCCGGGGGGGTGGGACACTGAAGCTTTCTTT. The chain has TRBV7-9 and TRBJ1-1, with TRBD1 as a possible D gene (5 bases). V gave up 5 bases and J gave up 3 bases, with 13 bases separating them. The CDR3 has 14 amino acids. Germline V gene data show CDR1 as SEHNR and CDR2 as FQNEAQ (reference sequence).

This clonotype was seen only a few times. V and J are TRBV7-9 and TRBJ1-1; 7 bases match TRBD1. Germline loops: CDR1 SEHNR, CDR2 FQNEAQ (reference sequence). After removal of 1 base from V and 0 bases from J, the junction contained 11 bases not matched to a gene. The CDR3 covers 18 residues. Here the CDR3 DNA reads TGTGCCAGCAGCTTAGGAAGGGGGACAGAGGAAATGAACACTGAAGCTTTCTTT. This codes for CASSLGRGTEEMNTEAFF. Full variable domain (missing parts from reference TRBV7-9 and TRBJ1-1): DTGVSQNPRHKITKRGQNVTFRCDPISEHNRLYWYRQTLGQGPEFLTYFQNEAQLEKSRLLSDRFSAERPKGSFSTLEIQRTEQGDSAMYLCASSLGRGTEEMNTEAFFGQGTRLTVV.

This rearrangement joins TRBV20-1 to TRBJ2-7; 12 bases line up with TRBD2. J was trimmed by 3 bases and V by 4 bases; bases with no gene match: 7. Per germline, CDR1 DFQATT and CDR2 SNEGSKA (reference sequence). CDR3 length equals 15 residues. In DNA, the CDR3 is TGCAGTGCTAAAGGGACTAGCGGGCTTATCTACGAGCAGTACTTC. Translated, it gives CSAKGTSGLIYEQYF.

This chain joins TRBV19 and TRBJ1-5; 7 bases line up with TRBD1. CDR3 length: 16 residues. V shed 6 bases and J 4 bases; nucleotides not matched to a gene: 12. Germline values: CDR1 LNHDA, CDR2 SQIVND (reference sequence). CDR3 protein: CASRNRADRVNQPQHF. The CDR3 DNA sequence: TGTGCCAGTAGAAATCGCGCTGACAGGGTGAATCAGCCCCAGCATTTT.

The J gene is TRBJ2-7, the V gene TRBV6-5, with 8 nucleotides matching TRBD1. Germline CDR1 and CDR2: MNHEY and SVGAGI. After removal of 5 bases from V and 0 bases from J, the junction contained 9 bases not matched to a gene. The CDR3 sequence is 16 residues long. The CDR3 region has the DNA TGTGCCAGCAGTCGCGGACAGGGAGAAAGCTCCTACGAGCAGTACTTC. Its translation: CASSRGQGESSYEQYF.

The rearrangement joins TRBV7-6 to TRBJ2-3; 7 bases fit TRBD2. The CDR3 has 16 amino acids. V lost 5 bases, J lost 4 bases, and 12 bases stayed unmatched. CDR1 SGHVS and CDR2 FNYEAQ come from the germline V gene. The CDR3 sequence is CASSQTSPGRADTQYF. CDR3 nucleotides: TGTGCCAGCAGCCAGACCAGTCCAGGGAGGGCAGATACGCAGTATTTT. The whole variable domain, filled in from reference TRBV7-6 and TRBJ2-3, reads GAGVSQSPRYKVTKRGQDVALRCDPISGHVSLYWYRQALGQGPEFLTYFNYEAQQDKSGLPNDRFSAERPEGSISTLTIQRTEQRDSAMYRCASSQTSPGRADTQYFGPGTRLTVL.

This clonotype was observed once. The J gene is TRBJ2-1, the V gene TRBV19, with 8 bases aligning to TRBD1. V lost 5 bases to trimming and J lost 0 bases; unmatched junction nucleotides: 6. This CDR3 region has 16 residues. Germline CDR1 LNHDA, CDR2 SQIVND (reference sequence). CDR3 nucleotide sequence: TGTGCCAGTAGTCTCCGGGACAGGAGCTCCTACAATGAGCAGTTCTTC. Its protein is CASSLRDRSSYNEQFF. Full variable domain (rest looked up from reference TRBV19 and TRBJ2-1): DGGITQSPKYLFRKEGQNVTLSCEQNLNHDAMYWYRQDPGQGLRLIYYSQIVNDFQKGDIAEGYSVSREKKESFPLTVTSAQKNPTAFYLCASSLRDRSSYNEQFFGPGTRLTVL.

CDR3 residues: CASSQETGYQPQHF. The CDR3 nucleotides are TGTGCCAGCAGCCAAGAAACAGGGTACCAGCCCCAGCATTTT. The chain employs TRBV4-2 and TRBJ1-5, with D possibly TRBD1 on 6 matching bases. The germline CDR1 and CDR2 sequences are LGHNA and YNFKEQ. CDR3 length: 14 amino acids. Trimming cost V 0 bases and J 7 bases, with 10 bases left between them.

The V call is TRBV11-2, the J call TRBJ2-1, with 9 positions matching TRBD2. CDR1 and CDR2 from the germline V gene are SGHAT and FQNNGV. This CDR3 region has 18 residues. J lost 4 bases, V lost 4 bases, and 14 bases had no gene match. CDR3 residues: CASSSPPNRLAGYNEQFF. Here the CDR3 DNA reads TGTGCCAGCAGCTCCCCCCCGAACAGGCTAGCGGGATACAATGAGCAGTTCTTC.

CDR3 nucleotides: TGTGCCAGCAGCCCAGACGGCAATGAGCAGTTCTTC. Its translation: CASSPDGNEQFF. The chain uses TRBV7-9 and TRBJ2-1; D gene unclear. Trimming stripped 5 bases from V and 6 bases from J, with 8 bases between. Germline V gene lookup returns CDR1 SEHNR and CDR2 FQNEAQ (reference sequence). The CDR3 sequence is 12 residues long. Complete variable domain (other parts from reference TRBV7-9 and TRBJ2-1): DTGVSQNPRHKITKRGQNVTFRCDPISEHNRLYWYRQTLGQGPEFLTYFQNEAQLEKSRLLSDRFSAERPKGSFSTLEIQRTEQGDSAMYLCASSPDGNEQFFGPGTRLTVL.

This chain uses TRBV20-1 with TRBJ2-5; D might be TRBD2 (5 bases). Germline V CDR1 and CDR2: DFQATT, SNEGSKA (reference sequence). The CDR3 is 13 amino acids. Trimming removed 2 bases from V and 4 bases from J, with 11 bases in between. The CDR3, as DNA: TGCAGTGCTAGATCGGGATCACGAGAGACCCAGTACTTC. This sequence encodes CSARSGSRETQYF.

The CDR3 DNA reads as TGCGCCAGCAGCCGTACCCCGGGGGGGGCGCGAGAGGTCGGGGAGCTGTTTTTT. Amino acids: CASSRTPGGAREVGELFF. The chain uses TRBV4-3 and TRBJ2-2; the match to TRBD2 covers 8 bases. The germline gives CDR1 LGHNA, CDR2 YSLEER. Trimming cost V 4 bases and J 7 bases; bases outside gene matches: 17. CDR3 length: 18 residues.

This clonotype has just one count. The CDR3, as DNA: TGCGCCAGCAGCCCCGGGACCGAGGGCAATCAGCCCCAGCATTTT. This gives the protein CASSPGTEGNQPQHF. The rearrangement joins TRBV5-1 to TRBJ1-5, with D possibly matching TRBD1 (5 bases). The V gene lost 4 bases and the J gene lost 2 bases, with 13 bases spanning the gap. Germline CDR1 reads SGHRS; CDR2 reads YFSETQ. The CDR3 has 15 amino acids. The whole variable domain, filled in from reference TRBV5-1 and TRBJ1-5, reads KAGVTQTPRYLIKTRGQQVTLSCSPISGHRSVSWYQQTPGQGLQFLFEYFSETQRNKGNFPGRFSGRQFSNSRSEMNVSTLELGDSALYLCASSPGTEGNQPQHFGDGTRLSIL.

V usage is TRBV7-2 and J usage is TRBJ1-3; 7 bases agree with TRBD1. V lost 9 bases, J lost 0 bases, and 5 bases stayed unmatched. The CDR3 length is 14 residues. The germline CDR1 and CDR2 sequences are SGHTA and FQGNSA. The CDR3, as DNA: TGTGCCAGGGGGGGACAGCTCTCTGGAAACACCATATATTTT. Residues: CARGGQLSGNTIYF.

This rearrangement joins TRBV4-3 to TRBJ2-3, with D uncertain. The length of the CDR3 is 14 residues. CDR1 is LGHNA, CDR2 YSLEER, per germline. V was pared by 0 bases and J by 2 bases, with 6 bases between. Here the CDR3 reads CASSQDSFTDTQYF. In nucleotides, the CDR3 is TGCGCCAGCAGCCAAGATTCCTTCACAGATACGCAGTATTTT.